This TCR beta chain derives from a study of T cell changes during pregnancy in multiple sclerosis (dated by TCRdb to between 2018 and 2021). About the full investigation: Changes in the T cell repertoire over the course of pregnancy were examined in this study in women with multiple sclerosis.

About this clone itself: Its antigen remains unidentified. No clone much larger than this one lies a single base away; base qualities are absent.

Libraries were constructed by the immunoSEQ multiplex PCR assay. Imported from immuneACCESS, the table was reduced by TCRdb to in-frame sequences with V and J called. These copies leave out some clones; in studies compared against another copy, an unresolved V gene accounts for under half, and the cause of the remainder is not known. The sample table contains 93,000 or so clones; only one count was recorded for 85% to 95% of them. Together, the top ten hold roughly 0.91% of the sample. Ends trimmed: V by 0 bases, J by 1 base; bases unmatched to a gene: 2. Reading from cysteine to phenylalanine, the CDR3 counts 15 amino acids. CDR3 DNA is the only sequence kept; it has 45 bases, read in frame from the first base. CDR1 and CDR2, looked up from the germline V gene, are SNHLY and FYNNEI.

The sequencing here drew on peripheral blood, taken before pregnancy. The TCR comes from a female donor with multiple sclerosis, enrolled in a pregnancy study. The chain uses TRBV2 and TRBJ1-1; 7 bases in the middle match TRBD1. CDR3 protein: CASSEAWTGNTEAFF. The DNA sequence is TGTGCCAGCAGTGAAGCCTGGACAGGGAACACTGAAGCTTTCTTT.